This TCR beta chain was profiled in a study of blood T cell repertoires in COVID-19. Study-level background: The United States, Italy and Spain supplied acute and convalescent COVID-19 samples. The analysed material was cDNA or gDNA that came from T cells, B-cell-depleted T cells, or PBMCs.

Seattle patient enrollment occurred during active infection, with longitudinal follow-up thereafter. Assay: immunoSEQ multiplex PCR; the TCRdb copy retains only in-frame clones and omits some. The sample includes just over 250,000 clones, about 87% seen only once; the top ten take roughly 10%. Germline CDR1 reads MNHNY; CDR2 reads SVGAGI (reference sequence). The CDR3 runs 14 residues. The V and J ends lost 4 bases and 1 base respectively, with 10 bases between them. The receptor was isolated from a woman aged 70-85 years with COVID-19, enrolled during active disease. Material for sequencing was peripheral blood. The chain uses TRBV6-6 and TRBJ2-5; possibly TRBD2 for D (5 bases). The CDR3 protein is CASSLGLSQETQYF. In DNA, the CDR3 is TGTGCCAGCAGTTTAGGACTTAGCCAAGAGACCCAGTACTTC.